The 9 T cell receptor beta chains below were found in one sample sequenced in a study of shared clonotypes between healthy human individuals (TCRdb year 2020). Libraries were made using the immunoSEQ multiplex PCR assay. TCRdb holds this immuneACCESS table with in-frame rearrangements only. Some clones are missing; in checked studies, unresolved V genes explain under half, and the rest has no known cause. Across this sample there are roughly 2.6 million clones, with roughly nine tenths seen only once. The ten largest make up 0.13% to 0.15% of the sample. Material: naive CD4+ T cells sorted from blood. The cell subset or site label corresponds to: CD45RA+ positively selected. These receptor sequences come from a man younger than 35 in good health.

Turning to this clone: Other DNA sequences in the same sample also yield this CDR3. CDR3 residues: CASSYGTGAYEQYF. In DNA form, the CDR3 reads TGTGCCAGCAGTTACGGGACAGGGGCCTACGAGCAGTACTTC. This sequence joins TRBV6-5 and TRBJ2-7; 10 nucleotides match TRBD1. Germline V gene data show CDR1 as MNHEY and CDR2 as SVGAGI. V shed 2 bases, J shed 2 bases, and the junction held 0 bases outside the gene matches. The CDR3 is 14 amino acids.

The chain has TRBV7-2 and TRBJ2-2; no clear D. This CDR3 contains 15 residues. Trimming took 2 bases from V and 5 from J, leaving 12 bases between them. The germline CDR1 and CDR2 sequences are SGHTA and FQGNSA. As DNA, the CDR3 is TGTGCCAGCAGCTTATCTAGTCTATCGACCGGGGAGCTGTTTTTT. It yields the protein CASSLSSLSTGELFF.

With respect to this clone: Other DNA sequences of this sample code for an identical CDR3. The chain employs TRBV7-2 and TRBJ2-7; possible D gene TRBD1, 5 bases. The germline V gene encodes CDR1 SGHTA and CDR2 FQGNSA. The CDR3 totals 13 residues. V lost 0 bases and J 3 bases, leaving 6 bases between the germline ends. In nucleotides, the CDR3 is TGTGCCAGCAGCTTAGCGCAGGGCTACGAGCAGTACTTC. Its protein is CASSLAQGYEQYF.

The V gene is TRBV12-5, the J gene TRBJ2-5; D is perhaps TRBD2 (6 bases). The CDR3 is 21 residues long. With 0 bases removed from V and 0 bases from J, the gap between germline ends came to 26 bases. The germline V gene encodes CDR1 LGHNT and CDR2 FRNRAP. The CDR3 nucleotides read TGTGCTAGTGGTTTGGTATATCTTGTCCGGGACTCCTTCCGAGACCAAGAGACCCAGTACTTC. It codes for CASGLVYLVRDSFRDQETQYF.

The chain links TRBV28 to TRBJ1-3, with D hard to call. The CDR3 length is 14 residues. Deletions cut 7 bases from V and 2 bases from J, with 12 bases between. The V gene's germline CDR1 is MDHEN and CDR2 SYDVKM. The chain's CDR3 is CASTGETPGNTIYF. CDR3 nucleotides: TGTGCCAGCACCGGCGAAACACCTGGAAACACCATATATTTT.

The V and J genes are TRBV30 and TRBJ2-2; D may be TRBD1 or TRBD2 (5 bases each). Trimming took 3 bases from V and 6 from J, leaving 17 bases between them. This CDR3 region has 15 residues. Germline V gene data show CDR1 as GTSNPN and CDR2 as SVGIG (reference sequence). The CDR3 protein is CAWRGVTGRAGELFF. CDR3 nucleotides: TGTGCCTGGAGGGGGGTTACGGGACGTGCCGGGGAGCTGTTTTTT.

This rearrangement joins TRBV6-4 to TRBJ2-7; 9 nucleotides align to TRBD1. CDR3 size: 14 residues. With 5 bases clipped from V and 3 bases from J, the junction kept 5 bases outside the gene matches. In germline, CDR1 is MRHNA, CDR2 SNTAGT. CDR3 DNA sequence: TGTGCCAGCAGTCCCGGGACAGGGCTCTACGAGCAGTACTTC. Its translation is CASSPGTGLYEQYF.

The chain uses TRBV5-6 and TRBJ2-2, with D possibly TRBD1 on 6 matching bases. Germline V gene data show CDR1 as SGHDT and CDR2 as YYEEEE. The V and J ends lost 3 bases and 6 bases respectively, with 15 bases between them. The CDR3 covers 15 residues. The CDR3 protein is CASSSRQVGSGELFF. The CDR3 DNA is TGTGCCAGCAGCTCTAGACAGGTGGGATCCGGGGAGCTGTTTTTT. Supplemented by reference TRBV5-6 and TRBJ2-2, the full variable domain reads DAGVTQSPTHLIKTRGQQVTLRCSPKSGHDTVSWYQQALGQGPQFIFQYYEEEERQRGNFPDRFSGHQFPNYSSELNVNALLLGDSALYLCASSSRQVGSGELFFGEGSRLTVL.

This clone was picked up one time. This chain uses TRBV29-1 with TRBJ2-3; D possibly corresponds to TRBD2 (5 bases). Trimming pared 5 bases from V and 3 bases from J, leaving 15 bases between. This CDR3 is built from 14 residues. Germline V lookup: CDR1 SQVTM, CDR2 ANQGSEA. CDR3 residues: CSVKISGGTDTQYF. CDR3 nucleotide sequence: TGCAGCGTTAAGATTTCCGGAGGAACAGATACGCAGTATTTT.